The sequence of this T cell receptor (beta chain) was determined in a study of blood T cell repertoires in COVID-19. Study background: Samples taken during acute and convalescent COVID-19 were collected in the United States, Italy and Spain. T cells, B-cell-depleted T cells, or PBMCs supplied cDNA or gDNA.

As handled by the study authors: Counts of nucleated cells, estimated from reference gene primer amplification, were obtained. Data came from immunoSEQ multiplex PCR; TCRdb stores just in-frame clones and leaves some out. V, J and clone size were drawn from that table, and D and trimming were deduced from the DNA. The sample yields 140,000 to 150,000 clones, over 70% seen once. This sequence was found in a man in his sixties or seventies who had recovered from COVID-19. Sequencing input: peripheral blood.

CDR3 loop: CASIQDSSYNEQFF. CDR3 bases: TGTGCCAGCATCCAAGACTCATCCTACAATGAGCAGTTCTTC. V gene TRBV25-1 combines with J gene TRBJ2-1, with D unclear. Per germline, CDR1 MGHDK and CDR2 SYGVNS. The length of the CDR3 is 14 residues. V shed 7 bases and J shed 1 base, with 11 bases lying between them.